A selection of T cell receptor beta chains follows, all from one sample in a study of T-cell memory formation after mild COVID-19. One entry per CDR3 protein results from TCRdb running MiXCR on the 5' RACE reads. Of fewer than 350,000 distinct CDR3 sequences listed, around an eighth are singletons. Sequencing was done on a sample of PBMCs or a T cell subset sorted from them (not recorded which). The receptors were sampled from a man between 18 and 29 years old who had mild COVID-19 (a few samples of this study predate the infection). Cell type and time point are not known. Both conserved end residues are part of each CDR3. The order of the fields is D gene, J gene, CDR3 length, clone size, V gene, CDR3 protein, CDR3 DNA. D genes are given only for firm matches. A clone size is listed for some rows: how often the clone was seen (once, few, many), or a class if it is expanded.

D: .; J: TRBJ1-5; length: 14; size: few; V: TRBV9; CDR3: CASSDTGANQPQHF; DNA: TGTGCCAGCAGCGATACAGGCGCGAATCAGCCCCAGCATTTT
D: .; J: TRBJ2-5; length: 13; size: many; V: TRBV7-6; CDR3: CASRKTNQETQYF; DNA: TGTGCCAGCAGGAAGACTAACCAAGAGACCCAGTACTTC
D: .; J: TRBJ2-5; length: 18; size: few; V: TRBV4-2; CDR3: CASSPNLGASGLPGTQYF; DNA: TGTGCCAGCAGCCCAAATTTGGGGGCTAGCGGACTCCCGGGGACCCAGTACTTC
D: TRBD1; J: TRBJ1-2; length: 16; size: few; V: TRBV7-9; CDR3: CASSAVKRQGTYGYTF; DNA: TGTGCCAGCAGCGCAGTAAAAAGACAGGGCACATATGGCTACACCTTC
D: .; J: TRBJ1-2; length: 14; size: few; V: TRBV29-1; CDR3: CSVPGAGLTYGYTF; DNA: TGCAGCGTCCCTGGGGCAGGGTTGACCTATGGCTACACCTTC
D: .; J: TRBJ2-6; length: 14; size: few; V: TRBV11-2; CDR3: CASRGQAGANVLTF; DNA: TGTGCCAGCAGGGGGCAGGCTGGGGCCAACGTCCTGACTTTC
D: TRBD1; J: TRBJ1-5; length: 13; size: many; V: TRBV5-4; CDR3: CASSPTGGQPQHF; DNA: TGTGCCAGCAGCCCAACAGGGGGCCAGCCCCAGCATTTT
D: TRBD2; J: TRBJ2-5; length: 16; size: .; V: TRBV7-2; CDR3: CASSSAGTSGKETQYF; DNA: TGTGCCAGCAGCTCTGCCGGGACTAGCGGCAAAGAGACCCAGTACTTC
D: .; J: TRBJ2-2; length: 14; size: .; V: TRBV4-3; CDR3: CASSQDGRSGELFF; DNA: TGCGCCAGCAGCCAAGATGGGAGGTCCGGGGAGCTGTTTTTT
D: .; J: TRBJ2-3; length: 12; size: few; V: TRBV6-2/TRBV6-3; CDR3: CASGLPWDTQYF; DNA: TGTGCCAGCGGTCTACCCTGGGATACGCAGTATTTT
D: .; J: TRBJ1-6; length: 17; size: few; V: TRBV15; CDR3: CATSRDLPSSYNSPLHF; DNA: TGTGCCACCAGCAGAGATCTCCCGAGCTCCTATAATTCACCCCTCCACTTT
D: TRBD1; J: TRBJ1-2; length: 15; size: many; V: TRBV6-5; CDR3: CASSFMWTGMEGYTF; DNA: TGTGCCAGCAGCTTTATGTGGACAGGGATGGAGGGCTACACCTTC
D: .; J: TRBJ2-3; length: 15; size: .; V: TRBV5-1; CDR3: CASSSGGRGTDTQYF; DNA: TGCGCCAGCAGCTCCGGGGGCAGGGGCACAGATACGCAGTATTTT
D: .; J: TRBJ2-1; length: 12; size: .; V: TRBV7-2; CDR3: CASSFAANEQFF; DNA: TGTGCCAGCAGCTTCGCAGCTAATGAGCAGTTCTTC
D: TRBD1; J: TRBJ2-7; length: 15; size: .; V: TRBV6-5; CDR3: CASRRTGTGHYEQYF; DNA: TGTGCCAGCAGACGGACCGGGACAGGCCACTACGAGCAGTACTTC
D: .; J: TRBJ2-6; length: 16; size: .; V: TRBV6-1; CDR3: CASSPRGQSGANVLTF; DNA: TGTGCCAGCAGCCCAAGGGGACAATCCGGGGCCAACGTCCTGACTTTC
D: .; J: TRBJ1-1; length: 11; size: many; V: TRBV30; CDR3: CAWSLQVEAFF; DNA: TGTGCCTGGAGTCTGCAGGTTGAAGCTTTCTTT
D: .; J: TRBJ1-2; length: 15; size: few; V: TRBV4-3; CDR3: CASSPAQLSNYGYTF; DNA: TGCGCCAGCAGCCCGGCACAGCTGTCTAACTATGGCTACACCTTC
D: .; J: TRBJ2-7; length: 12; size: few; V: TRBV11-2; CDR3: CASSPKLYEQYF; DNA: TGTGCCAGCAGCCCCAAACTCTACGAGCAGTACTTC
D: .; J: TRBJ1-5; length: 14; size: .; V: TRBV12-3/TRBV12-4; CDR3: CASSLSRGNQPQHF; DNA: TGTGCCAGCAGTTTAAGTCGTGGGAATCAGCCCCAGCATTTT
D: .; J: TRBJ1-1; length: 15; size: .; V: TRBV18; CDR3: CASSPSRAENTEAFF; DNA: TGTGCCAGCTCACCTTCTAGGGCAGAGAACACTGAAGCTTTCTTT
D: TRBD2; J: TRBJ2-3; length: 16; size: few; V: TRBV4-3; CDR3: CASSRRSGGAADTQYF; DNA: TGCGCCAGCAGCCGACGGAGCGGGGGGGCTGCAGATACGCAGTATTTT
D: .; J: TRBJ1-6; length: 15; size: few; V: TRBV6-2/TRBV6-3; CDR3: CASSYFVPGGSPLHF; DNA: TGTGCCAGCAGTTACTTCGTCCCGGGCGGTTCACCCCTCCACTTT
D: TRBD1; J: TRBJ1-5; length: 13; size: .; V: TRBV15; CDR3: CATSTQGDQPQHF; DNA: TGTGCCACCAGCACGCAGGGGGATCAGCCCCAGCATTTT
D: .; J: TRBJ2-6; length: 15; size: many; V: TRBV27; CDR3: CASSSARRGANVLTF; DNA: TGTGCCAGCAGTTCGGCCCGACGGGGGGCCAACGTCCTGACTTTC
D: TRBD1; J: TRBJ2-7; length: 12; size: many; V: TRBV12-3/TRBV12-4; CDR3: CASSLTGGEQYF; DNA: TGTGCCAGCAGTCTCACAGGGGGCGAGCAGTACTTC
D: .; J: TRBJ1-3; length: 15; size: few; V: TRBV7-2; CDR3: CASSYTRSSGNTIYF; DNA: TGTGCCAGCAGCTACACACGGTCCTCTGGAAACACCATATATTTT